This TCR beta chain is drawn from a study of regulatory T cells in long-lasting Graves disease listed by TCRdb under 2021. Broadly, across the study: Newly diagnosed Graves' disease patients had taken antithyroid drugs for less than 3 months. The study was registered as a clinical trial and conducted in China. Persistent Graves' disease patients were compared with newly diagnosed Graves' disease patients by peripheral blood TCR sequencing and RNA sequencing. A total of about 33 samples underwent TCR sequencing: about 13 from persistent and about 20 from newly diagnosed Graves' disease patients.

The intended sense of this specimen's time point label: newly diagnosed GD, antithyroid drugs for less than 3 months. RNA was extracted from PBMCs in TRIzol for both TCR sequencing and RNA sequencing. The diagnosis of Graves' disease followed American Thyroid Association guidelines. Patients were recruited from an endocrinology department in Xi'an, China. Each patient gave roughly 10 milliliters of peripheral blood, collected in an EDTA anticoagulant tube. Ficoll Paque Plus density gradient separation was used to isolate PBMCs, and no further T cell sorting was performed. RNA quality was checked with an Agilent 2100 Bioanalyzer and agarose gel, and concentration with a NanoDrop 2000. This clonotype showed up many times. Which antigen it targets is not known. One base away there is no much larger clone; base qualities are not given. General study outcomes and caveats: Lower TCR Shannon entropy and fewer highly expanded clones were observed in persistent Graves' disease patients than in newly diagnosed patients, which suggested clonal expansion. The authors acknowledged the small sample size as a limitation that may reduce accuracy. Peripheral blood alone was examined, since thyroid tissue, which constituted the primary lesion, could not be accessed. More public clonotypes were shared among persistent patients (under 3,000) than among newly diagnosed patients (966). Only the TCR beta chain was sequenced and analyzed.

Libraries were made using multiplex PCR. The instrument given in TCRdb is Illumina HiSeq 4000. CDR3 regions were amplified by Arm-PCR with iRepertoire HTBI primers to construct TCR beta libraries. Before sequencing, the PCR products went through gel purification. Turning to the authors' computational methods: Across samples, around 62 TRBV and roughly 15 TRBJ segments were identified and used for gene usage analysis of CDR3 amino acid clonotypes. COPE and FqMerger were used to merge the filtered high-quality paired reads into contigs. Contigs were aligned with BLAST to IMGT TRBV, TRBD and TRBJ reference genes, and CDR3 was defined per IMGT. Clonotypes above 0.1% frequency were classified as highly expanded clones. Shannon entropy served as the measure of repertoire diversity, while the Gini coefficient captured V-J evenness. Public clonotypes were defined as clonotypes shared by more than one individual. The public reads were reanalyzed by TCRdb: fastp trimming at Q25, MiXCR alignment, in-frame beta chains only. Merged by CDR3 protein, the rows form single entries marked with the most common genes and DNA. The V and J calls were not made by the authors but by TCRdb's processing. This sample comprises about 240,000 distinct CDR3 sequences, just over 20% of them detected only once. Around 13% of the sample comes from the top ten.

The sample was peripheral blood mononuclear cells (PBMCs), taken at new diagnosis, from a patient treated with antithyroid drugs. The receptor was isolated from a female donor with Graves disease.

CDR3 loop: CASSFSSGSYYEQYF. Here is the DNA: TGTGCCAGCAGCTTTTCTAGCGGGAGTTACTACGAGCAGTACTTC. Recombination joined TRBV11-3 with TRBJ2-7, with TRBD2 identical over 10 junction bases. There are 15 amino acids in the CDR3, from cysteine to phenylalanine inclusive. The kept DNA is CDR3 alone, 45 bases in frame from the first base. Trimming accounts for 3 bases at V and 3 bases at J, while the number of junction bases matched to no gene is 5. CDR1 SGHNT and CDR2 YENEEA are derived from the germline V gene.